Given below is one T cell receptor beta chain in context. Its antigen remains unknown. This CDR3 has 13 amino acids. CDR1 SGHRS and CDR2 YFSETQ come from the germline V gene. V shed 5 bases and J 5 bases; nucleotides not matched to a gene: 6. Positive magnetic bead selection was used to isolate CD4+ and CD8+ cells; purity was checked by flow cytometry. The data stem from a study of somatic mutations in cytotoxic T cells in rheumatoid arthritis. Here immunoSEQ multiplex PCR was the method, and the copy in TCRdb shows in-frame clones only, minus some. The table lists roughly 11,000 clones, 79% of them singletons, with 34% in the top ten. Study outcomes and limitations: CD8+ clonality increased with age in rheumatoid arthritis patients but not in healthy controls. Nothing was done to adjust for multiple comparisons when TRBV07 showed up slightly less in rheumatoid arthritis patients. Comparison of CD8+ T-cell clonality between rheumatoid arthritis patients and age-matched healthy controls yielded no significant difference.

This receptor was taken from an adult with rheumatoid arthritis. The chain carries TRBV5-1 and TRBJ2-5; 7 nucleotides align to TRBD1. Sequencing was performed on CD8+ T cells sorted from blood. This chain's CDR3 is CASSDRVWETQYF. CDR3 bases: TGCGCCAGCAGTGACAGGGTATGGGAGACCCAGTACTTC.